This is a list of T cell receptor beta chains from one sample in a study of Graves' ophthalmopathy and Graves' hyperthyroidism. In TCRdb, the multiplex PCR reads were re-called with MiXCR into one record per CDR3 protein. The table has roughly 410,000 distinct CDR3 sequences, 15% to 17% seen once; the top ten hold around 7%. Sequences were obtained from peripheral blood. These receptors originate from a woman aged 18-29 years with stable Graves' hyperthyroidism. Each CDR3 is given with its conserved first and last residue. A D gene is named only where the DNA matches it firmly. Clone size appears in some rows only: once, few, many, or a class for an expanded clone.

d_call j_call v_call clone_size cdr3_nt cdr3_aa
- TRBJ1-5 TRBV27 many TGTGCCAGCAGTTTTGGCACAGGGAGTCAGCCCCAGCATTTT CASSFGTGSQPQHF
- TRBJ1-2 TRBV29-1 many TGCAGCGCCGAGGGTGGGACGGGTGGCTACACCTTC CSAEGGTGGYTF
- TRBJ2-7 TRBV6-5 many TGTGCCAGCCGATCGCCTAGCGATGAGCAGTACTTC CASRSPSDEQYF
TRBD1 TRBJ1-5 TRBV24-1 many TGTGCCACCAGTGATGATGGGACAGGAGTTAGCAATCAGCCCCAGCATTTT CATSDDGTGVSNQPQHF
- TRBJ1-1 TRBV25-1 - TGTGCCAGCAGTGAATACCCGGCTCGAGAAGCTTTCTTT CASSEYPAREAFF
TRBD1 TRBJ1-3 TRBV6-1 many TGTGCCAGCAGTCAACAGGGGAGGCCTGGAAACACCATATATTTT CASSQQGRPGNTIYF
- TRBJ2-7 TRBV27 - TGTGCCAGCAGGGGGGGGGGCGCGACCGAGCAGTACTTC CASRGGGATEQYF
- TRBJ2-2 TRBV29-1 many TGCAGCGTTGACAGGGGGAACACCGGGGAGCTGTTTTTT CSVDRGNTGELFF
- TRBJ2-7 TRBV19 many TGTGCCACTCGGACTGGCTACGAGCAGTACTTC CATRTGYEQYF
- TRBJ2-7 TRBV5-1 many TGCGCCAGCAGCGAAGACGGTTCCTACGAGCAGTACTTC CASSEDGSYEQYF
TRBD1 TRBJ1-2 TRBV12-3/TRBV12-4 - TGTGCCAGCAGCTATGACAGGGACTATGGCTACACCTTC CASSYDRDYGYTF